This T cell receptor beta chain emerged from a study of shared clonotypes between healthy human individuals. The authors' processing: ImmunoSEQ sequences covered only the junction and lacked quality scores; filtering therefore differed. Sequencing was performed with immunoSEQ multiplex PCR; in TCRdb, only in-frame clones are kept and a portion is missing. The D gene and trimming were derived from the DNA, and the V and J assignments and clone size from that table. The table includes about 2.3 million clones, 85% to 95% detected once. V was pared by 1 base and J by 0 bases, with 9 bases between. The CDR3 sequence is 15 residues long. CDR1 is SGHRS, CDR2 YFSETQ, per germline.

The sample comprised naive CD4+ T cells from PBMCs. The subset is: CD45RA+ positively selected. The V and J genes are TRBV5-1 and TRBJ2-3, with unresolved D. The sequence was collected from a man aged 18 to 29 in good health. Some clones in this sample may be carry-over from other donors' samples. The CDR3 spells CASSLPVGSTDTQYF. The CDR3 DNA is TGCGCCAGCAGCTTGCCAGTGGGCAGCACAGATACGCAGTATTTT.